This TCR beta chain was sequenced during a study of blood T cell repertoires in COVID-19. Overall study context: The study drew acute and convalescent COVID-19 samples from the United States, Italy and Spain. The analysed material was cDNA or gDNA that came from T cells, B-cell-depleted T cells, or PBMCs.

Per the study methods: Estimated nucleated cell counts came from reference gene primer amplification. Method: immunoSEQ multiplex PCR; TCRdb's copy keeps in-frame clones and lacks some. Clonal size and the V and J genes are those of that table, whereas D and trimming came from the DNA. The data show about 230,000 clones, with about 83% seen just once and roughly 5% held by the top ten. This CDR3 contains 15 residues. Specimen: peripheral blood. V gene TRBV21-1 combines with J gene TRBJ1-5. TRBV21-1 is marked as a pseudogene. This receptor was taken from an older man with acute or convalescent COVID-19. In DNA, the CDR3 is TGTGCCAGCAGCACCCGAGGAAGTTTCAATCAGCCCCAGCATTTT. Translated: CASSTRGSFNQPQHF.